The 21 T cell receptor beta chains presented below share a single source sample, sequenced in a study of blood T cell repertoires in COVID-19. The data were produced by immunoSEQ multiplex PCR, yet TCRdb's version contains in-frame clones alone and is incomplete. The sample contains 250,000 to 300,000 clones, roughly 91% of which appear only once. The sample was PBMCs or T cells enriched from blood (not recorded which). Source of these receptors: a woman in her fifties or sixties who had recovered from COVID-19.

The chain employs TRBV24-1 and TRBJ1-2; a possible D gene is TRBD1 (5 bases). V lost 1 base, J lost 5 bases, and 10 bases lay in between. Germline CDR1 KGHDR, CDR2 SFDVKD. The CDR3 covers 14 residues. This CDR3 reads CATSDLGKGYGYTF. CDR3 DNA sequence: TGTGCCACCAGTGATTTAGGAAAGGGGTATGGCTACACCTTC.

J is TRBJ2-1 and V is TRBV28, with 10 bases that match TRBD2. CDR3 size: 17 residues. CDR1 and CDR2 from the germline V gene are MDHEN and SYDVKM. J gave up 3 bases and V 2 bases, and 7 bases lay outside the gene matches. CDR3 bases: TGTGCCAGCAGTTTAATAGCGGGAGGAGTGGGCTACAATGAGCAGTTCTTC. Its protein is CASSLIAGGVGYNEQFF.

This chain connects TRBV4-1 to TRBJ2-7; D perhaps matches TRBD1 (5 bases). Trimming took off 3 bases at V and 5 bases at J, with 17 bases between the two ends. The CDR3 has 15 residues. CDR1 is MGHRA and CDR2 is YSYEKL in the germline V gene. CDR3 amino acids: CASSHRVLTPDEQYF. In nucleotides, the CDR3 is TGCGCCAGCAGCCACAGGGTGCTCACCCCCGACGAGCAGTACTTC.

This clone has just a few counts. The J gene is TRBJ2-5, the V gene TRBV5-1; D is possibly TRBD1 (6 bases). CDR3 length: 15 residues. The V end was cut by 3 bases, the J end by 1 base, with 13 bases between. Germline CDR1 and CDR2: SGHRS and YFSETQ. The CDR3 sequence is CASSSGAGGQETQYF. The CDR3 nucleotides read TGCGCCAGCAGCTCAGGGGCTGGCGGCCAAGAGACCCAGTACTTC.

The rearrangement links TRBV28 to TRBJ1-3; 9 nucleotides line up with TRBD1. CDR1 is MDHEN and CDR2 is SYDVKM in the germline V gene. The trim removed 5 bases at V and 7 bases at J, leaving 6 bases unmatched. CDR3 length equals 14 residues. The CDR3 sequence: CASSAGQGWNTIYF. The CDR3 nucleotides read TGTGCCAGCAGTGCGGGACAGGGCTGGAACACCATATATTTT.

The V gene is TRBV5-8, the J gene TRBJ2-3; D unclear. The germline CDR1 and CDR2 sequences are SGHTS and YDEGEE. CDR3 length: 16 residues. The ends were cut back, 0 bases at V and 0 bases at J, with 11 bases in the middle. The CDR3 loop is CASSLGHLPSTDTQYF. CDR3 sequence (DNA): TGTGCCAGCAGCTTGGGGCACCTTCCTAGCACAGATACGCAGTATTTT.

This chain links TRBV28 with TRBJ2-7; D unclear. With 11 bases removed from V and 1 base from J, the gap between germline ends came to 9 bases. CDR3 size: 11 residues. Germline V lookup: CDR1 MDHEN, CDR2 SYDVKM. CDR3 sequence: CASSGSYEQYF. CDR3 bases: TGTGCCTCATCGGGTTCCTACGAGCAGTACTTC.

This CDR3 is CASSSRDRGLDEQYF. CDR3 DNA: TGCGCCAGCAGCAGCCGGGACAGGGGTTTAGACGAGCAGTACTTC. The chain joins TRBV4-1 to TRBJ2-7; 10 bases agree with TRBD1. In germline, CDR1 is MGHRA, CDR2 YSYEKL. This CDR3 region has 15 residues. V trimming: 5 bases; J trimming: 5 bases; junction bases outside the gene matches: 9.

The gene calls are TRBV7-9 and TRBJ1-2; 9 bases fit TRBD1. Trimming removed 10 bases from V and 4 bases from J; junction bases left unmatched: 10. This CDR3 has 14 residues. Germline V gene sequence: CDR1 SEHNR, CDR2 FQNEAQ (reference sequence). The DNA of the CDR3 is TGTGCCACCCCGGGACAGGGCAGGTTCTATGGCTACACCTTC. It specifies CATPGQGRFYGYTF.

The V call is TRBV19, the J call TRBJ1-5; D unclear. The V end lost 3 bases, the J end lost 0 bases, and 9 bases lay between the germline ends. The CDR3 consists of 15 residues. Germline CDR1 reads LNHDA; CDR2 reads SQIVND (reference sequence). The CDR3 bases are TGTGCCAGTAGTATTCAGCGGGATAGCAATCAGCCCCAGCATTTT. Translation gives CASSIQRDSNQPQHF.

The CDR3 sequence: CASSLYRGGLSAFF. For the CDR3, the DNA is TGTGCCAGCAGTTTATACAGGGGAGGTTTGTCAGCTTTCTTT. J is TRBJ1-1 and V is TRBV6-5, with 7 nucleotides matching TRBD1. Germline V gene data show CDR1 as MNHEY and CDR2 as SVGAGI. The CDR3 sequence is 14 residues long. After removal of 4 bases from V and 10 bases from J, the junction contained 12 bases not matched to a gene.

The chain carries TRBV7-3 and TRBJ2-5, with TRBD2 matching over 9 bases. Germline V gives CDR1 SGHTA, CDR2 FQGTGA. This CDR3 has 17 amino acids. V was clipped by 2 bases and J by 5 bases; unmatched bases: 12. The CDR3 here is CASSLGRGGRARETQYF. The CDR3 region has the DNA TGTGCCAGCAGCTTAGGACGTGGCGGGAGGGCCCGGGAGACCCAGTACTTC.

J is TRBJ2-5 and V is TRBV30, with 8 bases identical to TRBD2. Germline assignment: CDR1 GTSNPN and CDR2 SVGIG (reference sequence). This CDR3 has 14 residues. After removal of 4 bases from V and 4 bases from J, the junction contained 8 bases not matched to a gene. CDR3 amino acids: CAWTRGAGGETQYF. The CDR3 nucleotides are TGTGCCTGGACCCGCGGCGCGGGGGGAGAGACCCAGTACTTC.

This clone has just one count. The rearrangement uses TRBV5-1 and TRBJ2-7; D is possibly TRBD2 (7 bases). V gave up 5 bases and J gave up 5 bases, with 17 bases separating them. In germline, CDR1 is SGHRS, CDR2 YFSETQ. CDR3 length equals 14 residues. For the CDR3, the DNA is TGCGCCAGCAGGGAGGGGGGGAAACTCCACGAGCAGTACTTC. As protein: CASREGGKLHEQYF.

The CDR3 protein is CASTLPSYGYTF. The CDR3 bases are TGTGCCAGCACCCTCCCCAGCTATGGCTACACCTTC. The chain recombines TRBV6-5 with TRBJ1-2; no clear D. V was pared by 7 bases and J by 4 bases, with 10 bases between. Germline V gene data show CDR1 as MNHEY and CDR2 as SVGAGI. The length of the CDR3 is 12 residues.

The chain recombines TRBV5-1 with TRBJ2-7, with 10 bases aligning to TRBD1. J gave up 5 bases and V 2 bases, and 7 bases lay outside the gene matches. The CDR3 has 15 residues. Germline V gives CDR1 SGHRS, CDR2 YFSETQ. CDR3 nucleotide sequence: TGCGCCAGCAGCTTAAGACCCGGGACAGGGGACGAGCAGTACTTC. Amino acids: CASSLRPGTGDEQYF.

The CDR3 nucleotides are TGCGCCAGCAGCCAAGATGGAGGTAGCTATGGCTACACCTTC. This encodes CASSQDGGSYGYTF. The rearrangement joins TRBV4-1 to TRBJ1-2; D is unresolved. Trimming removed 0 bases from V and 4 bases from J, with 9 bases in between. This CDR3 has 14 amino acids. The germline CDR1 and CDR2 sequences are MGHRA and YSYEKL.

The chain couples TRBV4-1 to TRBJ2-7, with D possibly TRBD2 on 5 matching bases. The CDR3 has 15 residues. Trimming cost V 2 bases and J 5 bases, with 16 bases left between them. In germline, CDR1 is MGHRA, CDR2 YSYEKL. Here the CDR3 reads CASSQPGYTTNEQYF. In nucleotides, the CDR3 is TGCGCCAGCAGCCAACCGGGATATACAACAAACGAGCAGTACTTC.

This rearrangement joins TRBV18 to TRBJ1-3, with 9 bases matching TRBD1. Trimming cost V 3 bases and J 4 bases; bases outside gene matches: 7. Germline-derived CDR1 and CDR2 are KGHSH and LQKENI. This CDR3 is built from 16 residues. Written as DNA, the CDR3 is TGTGCCAGCTCACCGACCGGGACAGGGATAGGAAACACCATATATTTT. Translated, it gives CASSPTGTGIGNTIYF.

Concerning this clone: Sequence at one end of the junction differs from germline and may be a read error. The V call is TRBV7-2, the J call TRBJ2-6, with TRBD1 as a possible D gene (5 bases). The germline CDR1 and CDR2 sequences are SGHTA and FQGNSA. The CDR3 runs 14 residues. In DNA, the CDR3 is TGCGCCTCAGGGTTTCACTCTGGGGCCAACGTCCTGACTTTC. Its translation is CASGFHSGANVLTF.

The rearrangement links TRBV3-1 (or the pseudogene TRBV3-2) to TRBJ1-1, with 7 bases matching TRBD1. The germline CDR1 and CDR2 sequences are LGHDT and YNNKEL (reference sequence). This CDR3 is 14 amino acids long. Trimming at V came to 4 bases and at J to 3 bases, leaving 5 bases not matched to a gene. The CDR3 loop reads CASSLTGADTEAFF. The CDR3 DNA reads as TGTGCCAGCAGCCTAACAGGGGCGGACACTGAAGCTTTCTTT.